This TCR beta chain was sequenced in a study of vaccination and CD4 T cells after COVID-19. Study background: Participants, all vaccine recipients, received two doses of either BNT162b2 or mRNA-1273. Stimulation of the cells used overlapping spike peptide pools from SARS-CoV-2 and from the common cold coronaviruses HCoV-NL63, HCoV-OC43 and HCoV-229E.

V was clipped by 0 bases and J by 2 bases, with 5 bases between them. This CDR3 is built from 14 residues. From germline, CDR1 is ENHRY and CDR2 SYGVKD. As to treatment: roughly 10-day PBMC culture with coronavirus spike peptide pools or control peptides (ViraFEST assay). Culture of approximately 2.1 million PBMCs per well took place with about 9.1 IU/ml IL-2 and 8.5 to 10 ug/ml peptide pools. Only a few counts were recorded for this clonotype. Its cognate antigen is unknown. Scientists ran DNA taken from cultured CD4+ T cells through the Oncomine TCR Beta short-read assay for sequencing. It was cultured CD4+ T cells from which genomic DNA was extracted. TCRdb reprocessed the PCR reads via MiXCR and lists one record per CDR3 protein. The repertoire consists of around 19,000 distinct CDR3 sequences, with about half occurring once and the leading ten covering roughly 4%.

The TCR originated in a human donor who had recovered from COVID-19. This sequence joins TRBV10-3 and TRBJ1-5; no definite D call. The source material was CD4+ T cells from blood, cultured in vitro. CDR3 coding DNA: TGTGCCATCAGTGAGTCGGGTGGCAATCAGCCCCAGCATTTT. This encodes CAISESGGNQPQHF.